These 10 T cell receptor beta chains were sequenced from one sample in a study of T cell changes during pregnancy in multiple sclerosis. TCRdb's table, derived via immunoSEQ multiplex PCR, lists solely in-frame clones and lacks some. The data contain about 47,000 clones, around nine tenths of them seen just once; the ten biggest clones take up roughly 2%. This sample comprised peripheral blood, obtained in the first trimester of pregnancy. All receptors derive from a female donor with multiple sclerosis, enrolled in a pregnancy study.

V is TRBV6-6 and J is TRBJ1-1; D is unclear. The CDR3 extends over 13 amino acids. Trimming shortened V by 2 bases and J by 6 bases, and 10 bases separated the two germline ends. The germline gives CDR1 MNHNY, CDR2 SVGAGI (reference sequence). The DNA of the CDR3 is TGTGCCAGCAGTTACGGGTCGAGCGCTGAAGCTTTCTTT. This sequence encodes CASSYGSSAEAFF.

The chain carries TRBV6-1 and TRBJ1-6; D is unclear. Germline lookup yields CDR1 MNHNS and CDR2 SASEGT. The CDR3 extends over 12 amino acids. Trimming removed 1 base from V and 8 bases from J, with 3 bases in between. The CDR3 DNA follows: TGTGCCAGCAGTGAAGACTATTCACCCCTCCACTTT. It codes for CASSEDYSPLHF.

The V gene is TRBV2, the J gene TRBJ2-7; TRBD2 might be the D (5 bases). CDR1 is SNHLY and CDR2 is FYNNEI in the germline V gene. The CDR3 contains 12 residues. V was cut by 7 bases and J by 1 base, with 8 bases left in between. The CDR3 bases are TGTGCCAGCAACCGGGAATCCTACGAGCAGTACTTC. Its protein is CASNRESYEQYF.

The rearrangement joins TRBV19 to TRBJ1-1, with D unclear. Trimming took off 6 bases at V and 4 bases at J, with 12 bases between the two ends. This CDR3 region has 13 residues. CDR1 is LNHDA, CDR2 SQIVND, per germline (reference sequence). The CDR3 region is CASRSEVGTEAFF. The DNA of the CDR3 is TGTGCCAGTAGGTCCGAGGTGGGCACTGAAGCTTTCTTT.

J is TRBJ1-4 and V is TRBV6-6; tentatively, D is TRBD1 (5 bases). Germline assignment: CDR1 MNHNY and CDR2 SVGAGI (reference sequence). Trimming took 4 bases from V and 5 from J, leaving 14 bases between them. The CDR3 has 15 amino acids. The CDR3 region is CASSSPTAGNEKLFF. CDR3 nucleotide sequence: TGTGCCAGCAGTTCCCCGACAGCGGGGAATGAAAAACTGTTTTTT.

J is TRBJ2-3 and V is TRBV9; 9 bases are shared with TRBD2. This CDR3 comprises 17 residues. Germline-derived CDR1 and CDR2 are SGDLS and YYNGEE. Losses at the gene ends were 0 bases for V and 6 bases for J; bases not matched to a gene: 11. In nucleotides, the CDR3 is TGTGCCAGCAGCGTAGGAGGGCGGGGGGGCAGTCTCGATACGCAGTATTTT. It specifies CASSVGGRGGSLDTQYF.

This sequence joins TRBV28 and TRBJ1-6; 9 positions agree with TRBD1. This CDR3 comprises 20 residues. V was clipped by 5 bases and J by 2 bases; unmatched bases: 16. CDR1 is MDHEN and CDR2 is SYDVKM in the germline V gene. The DNA of the CDR3 is TGTGCCAGCAGTCTCTACAGGGGGCGGGCGATAATTCCCTATAATTCACCCCTCCACTTT. Encoded protein: CASSLYRGRAIIPYNSPLHF.

The chain employs TRBV5-5 and TRBJ2-5; no firm D call. The V end was cut by 0 bases, the J end by 2 bases, with 5 bases between. The CDR3 is 13 amino acids. Germline values: CDR1 SGHKS, CDR2 YYEKEE (reference sequence). Written as DNA, the CDR3 is TGTGCCAGCAGCTTGGTCTATCAAGAGACCCAGTACTTC. Protein: CASSLVYQETQYF.

The chain is built from TRBV10-2 and TRBJ2-3, with a tentative D call TRBD1 (5 bases). Looked up from germline, CDR1 is WSHSY and CDR2 is SAAADI. Trimming took 5 bases from V and 1 from J, leaving 10 bases between them. The CDR3 totals 14 residues. CDR3 in amino acids: CASSLQGRTDTQYF. CDR3 DNA: TGCGCCAGCAGTCTCCAGGGCCGCACAGATACGCAGTATTTT.

The chain uses TRBV6-1 and TRBJ2-1; 7 nucleotides line up with TRBD2. This CDR3 has 14 residues. The germline V gene has CDR1 MNHNS and CDR2 SASEGT. With V trimmed by 5 bases and J by 1 base, 2 bases remained unmatched. The CDR3 loop reads CASSRTRSYNEQFF. The CDR3 region has the DNA TGTGCCAGCAGTCGGACTAGATCCTACAATGAGCAGTTCTTC.